One and the same sample provided the 6 T cell receptor beta chains below, sequenced in a study of CXCR3-negative and CXCR3-positive naive CD8 T cells. No antigen has been assigned to these receptors. The study made its TRB cDNA libraries by 5' RACE, adding UMI labels. Reprocessing the 5' RACE reads, TCRdb reports a single entry for every CDR3 protein and omits DNA. In all, the sample yields fewer than 140,000 distinct CDR3 sequences. Study outcomes and limitations: A higher hydrophobicity marked the TRB CDR3s of CXCR3-positive naive cells versus CXCR3-negative naive cells.

The material sequenced was naive CXCR3+ CD8+ T cells from blood. Stated subset: CD45RO-CCR7+CD27+CD95- naive CD8+ T cells expressing CXCR3 (TNR3+). Source of these receptors: a human donor in good health. Some clones in this sample may be carry-over from other donors' samples.

The chain is built from TRBV11-3 and TRBJ2-1; the D call of TRBD2 rests on TCRdb alone, since no DNA is present to check it. The length of the CDR3 is 15 residues. Per the germline V gene, CDR1 is SGHNT and CDR2 is YENEEA. CDR3 amino acids: CASSDQDLPGNEQFF.

This rearrangement joins TRBV2 to TRBJ2-3. The CDR3 runs to 14 residues. CDR1 SNHLY and CDR2 FYNNEI come from the germline V gene. CDR3: CASHSPEVTDTQYF.

The chain joins TRBV4-1 to TRBJ2-1; TCRdb designates TRBD2, a call that cannot be tested without DNA. The CDR3 runs 13 residues. Germline V gene data show CDR1 as MGHRA and CDR2 as YSYEKL. The CDR3 here is CASRTSGLHEQFF.

The chain is built from TRBV7-3 and TRBJ1-1. The CDR3 is made up of 13 amino acids. Germline V lookup: CDR1 SGHTA, CDR2 FQGTGA. CDR3 sequence reads: CASSLTGNTEAFF.

V usage is TRBV7-8 and J usage is TRBJ1-1; TCRdb picks TRBD1, but there is no DNA to check that call. This CDR3 has 14 amino acids. The germline gives CDR1 SGHVS, CDR2 FQNEAQ. CDR3: CASSRTPMNTEAFF.

The rearrangement uses TRBV29-1 and TRBJ2-7; TCRdb indicates TRBD1, and absent DNA this call remains unverified. Germline V lookup: CDR1 SQVTM, CDR2 ANQGSEA. The CDR3 is 11 amino acids. The CDR3 loop is CSVDGGNEQYF.